The next 28 T cell receptor beta chains were all read from a single sample in a study of blood T cell repertoires in COVID-19. Assay: immunoSEQ multiplex PCR; the TCRdb copy retains only in-frame clones and omits some. The sample gives around 43,000 clones, about 85% of which show up once; 30% to 35% is in the top ten. The sample was peripheral blood. The receptors derive from a woman older than 75 with acute or convalescent COVID-19.

The chain combines TRBV4-1 with TRBJ2-2, with 9 bases matching TRBD2. The CDR3 sequence is 17 residues long. Germline V gene data show CDR1 as MGHRA and CDR2 as YSYEKL. Unmatched junction bases numbered 11, after V lost 0 bases and J lost 9 bases. CDR3 coding DNA: TGCGCCAGCAGCCAAGACAGGGTGGCGGGAGGGTTCCGGGAGCTGTTTTTT. The encoded protein is CASSQDRVAGGFRELFF.

This chain links TRBV19 with TRBJ1-6; D uncertain. The CDR3 is 14 residues long. V was shortened by 8 bases and J by 0 bases, with 8 bases between the two germline ends. Germline CDR1 LNHDA, CDR2 SQIVND (reference sequence). In DNA form, the CDR3 reads TGTGCCAGTTCAGAGGGCTCCTATAATTCACCCCTCCACTTT. This translates into CASSEGSYNSPLHF.

J is TRBJ1-2 and V is TRBV30; D is perhaps TRBD1 (6 bases). This CDR3 has 14 amino acids. CDR1 and CDR2 from the germline V gene are GTSNPN and SVGIG (reference sequence). V was trimmed by 2 bases and J by 3 bases, leaving 13 bases between them. CDR3 nucleotides: TGTGCCTGGAGTACCTCGGACAGCTACTATGGCTACACCTTC. Translated, it gives CAWSTSDSYYGYTF. Complete variable domain (other parts from reference TRBV30 and TRBJ1-2): SQTIHQWPATLVQPVGSPLSLECTVEGTSNPNLYWYRQAAGRGLQLLFYSVGIGQISSEVPQNLSASRPQDRQFILSSKKLLLSDSGFYLCAWSTSDSYYGYTFGSGTRLTVV.

This clone was found a few times. The rearrangement joins TRBV3-1 (or the pseudogene TRBV3-2) to TRBJ2-7, with TRBD2 matching 8 bases. The trim removed 4 bases at V and 4 bases at J, leaving 3 bases unmatched. This CDR3 is 13 amino acids long. Germline V gene sequence: CDR1 LGHDT, CDR2 YNNKEL (reference sequence). The CDR3 here is CASSPGLEYEQYF. The CDR3 DNA is TGTGCCAGCAGCCCGGGACTAGAATACGAGCAGTACTTC.

The V and J genes are TRBV5-6 and TRBJ1-1, with no clear D. The CDR3 has 14 residues. V shed 4 bases and J shed 4 bases, with 14 bases lying between them. The germline V gene encodes CDR1 SGHDT and CDR2 YYEEEE. CDR3 loop: CASSRRMEGTEAFF. The CDR3 DNA reads as TGTGCCAGCAGCCGACGGATGGAGGGCACTGAAGCTTTCTTT.

The chain uses TRBV28 and TRBJ1-1; a weak D match, TRBD1 (5 bases). The CDR3 has 12 amino acids. CDR1 is MDHEN and CDR2 is SYDVKM in the germline V gene. Trimming stripped 5 bases from V and 9 bases from J, with 13 bases between. CDR3 sequence: CASSASQVKAFF. The CDR3 bases are TGTGCCAGCAGTGCCTCACAGGTTAAAGCTTTCTTT.

This clone was detected only a few times. The CDR3 sequence: CASSPGDRGRGYTF. The CDR3 nucleotides are TGTGCCAGCAGCCCCGGGGACAGGGGAAGAGGCTACACCTTC. The gene calls are TRBV7-9 and TRBJ1-2, with TRBD1 identical over 10 bases. In germline, CDR1 is SEHNR, CDR2 FQNEAQ (reference sequence). CDR3 length: 14 residues. The V and J ends lost 5 bases and 8 bases, in that order; junction bases with no gene match: 8.

The V call is TRBV30, the J call TRBJ2-7, with a weak D call TRBD2 (6 bases). Germline CDR1 GTSNPN, CDR2 SVGIG (reference sequence). This CDR3 has 13 amino acids. The V end was cut by 2 bases, the J end by 5 bases, with 13 bases between. The CDR3 loop is CAWSTETRDEQYF. DNA for the CDR3: TGTGCCTGGAGTACCGAGACTAGAGACGAGCAGTACTTC.

The table lists this clone with a few counts. CDR3 coding DNA: TGCGCCAGCAGTGGAGGACAGGGCCACACTGAAGCTTTCTTT. It encodes CASSGGQGHTEAFF. This chain links TRBV10-1 with TRBJ1-1; TRBD1 agrees at 8 bases. Germline V lookup: CDR1 WNHNN, CDR2 SYGVQD (reference sequence). The CDR3 length is 14 residues. Trimming at V came to 4 bases and at J to 3 bases, leaving 4 bases not matched to a gene.

The chain combines TRBV5-8 with TRBJ1-1; D uncertain. The CDR3 totals 17 residues. The V end was cut by 1 base, the J end by 1 base, with 17 bases between. Germline V lookup: CDR1 SGHTS, CDR2 YDEGEE. In nucleotides, the CDR3 is TGTGCCAGCAGCTTGCATATCGAAGAACATTCGAACACTGAAGCTTTCTTT. Protein: CASSLHIEEHSNTEAFF.

The sample holds one count of this clone. The rearrangement uses TRBV5-1 and TRBJ2-7; D perhaps matches TRBD2 (6 bases). This CDR3 spans 15 amino acids. Deletions cut 7 bases from V and 4 bases from J, with 21 bases between. Germline V lookup: CDR1 SGHRS, CDR2 YFSETQ. CDR3 loop: CASSTQAGFGYEQYF. For the CDR3, the DNA is TGCGCCAGCTCCACGCAAGCGGGTTTCGGTTACGAGCAGTACTTC. The complete variable domain, with remaining parts taken from reference TRBV5-1 and TRBJ2-7, reads KAGVTQTPRYLIKTRGQQVTLSCSPISGHRSVSWYQQTPGQGLQFLFEYFSETQRNKGNFPGRFSGRQFSNSRSEMNVSTLELGDSALYLCASSTQAGFGYEQYFGPGTRLTVT.

The V gene is TRBV5-1, the J gene TRBJ2-7, with D tentatively TRBD1 (6 bases). The V end lost 0 bases, the J end lost 4 bases, and 14 bases lay between the germline ends. Germline CDR1 SGHRS, CDR2 YFSETQ. This CDR3 region has 15 residues. The DNA for the CDR3 is TGCGCCAGCAGCTTGGGACAGGCGTCCCTATACGAGCAGTACTTC. Translating gives CASSLGQASLYEQYF. The complete variable domain, with remaining parts taken from reference TRBV5-1 and TRBJ2-7, reads KAGVTQTPRYLIKTRGQQVTLSCSPISGHRSVSWYQQTPGQGLQFLFEYFSETQRNKGNFPGRFSGRQFSNSRSEMNVSTLELGDSALYLCASSLGQASLYEQYFGPGTRLTVT.

This chain joins TRBV7-2 and TRBJ2-7; TRBD2 matches 13 bases. Per germline, CDR1 SGHTA and CDR2 FQGNSA. After removal of 5 bases from V and 4 bases from J, the junction contained 5 bases not matched to a gene. CDR3 length equals 15 residues. The CDR3 here is CASSPRTSGSYEQYF. CDR3 DNA sequence: TGTGCCAGCAGCCCCCGGACTAGCGGGAGTTACGAGCAGTACTTC.

Concerning this clone itself: A far larger clone is only one base removed, so a read error is likely. The V call is TRBV12-3 or TRBV12-4, the J call TRBJ1-1; D is possibly TRBD1 (5 bases). V shed 3 bases and J shed 1 base, with 6 bases lying between them. The CDR3 sequence is 13 residues long. The chain's CDR3 is CASSFQGNTEAFF. The CDR3 region has the DNA TGTGCCAGCAGTTTTCAGGGGAACACTGAAGCTTTCTTT.

The chain employs TRBV6-5 and TRBJ1-6; tentative D call: TRBD1 (6 bases). The length of the CDR3 is 15 residues. The V end lost 6 bases, the J end lost 8 bases, and 17 bases lay between the germline ends. Germline assignment: CDR1 MNHEY and CDR2 SVGAGI. CDR3 amino acids: CASSPQGLFDSPLHF. The DNA of the CDR3 is TGTGCCAGCAGCCCACAGGGTTTGTTTGATTCACCCCTCCACTTT.

This chain uses TRBV3-1 (or the pseudogene TRBV3-2) with TRBJ2-7; D is possibly TRBD1 (5 bases). Germline V gene lookup returns CDR1 LGHDT and CDR2 YNNKEL (reference sequence). The CDR3 totals 15 residues. V was clipped by 2 bases and J by 3 bases, with 14 bases between them. The CDR3 nucleotides are TGTGCCAGCAGCCAAAGGGTGGAGACAGTCTACGAGCAGTACTTC. Its translation is CASSQRVETVYEQYF.

V and J are TRBV6-5 and TRBJ2-3; maybe TRBD2 (5 bases). Trimming removed 2 bases at V and 4 bases at J, with 10 bases between. The CDR3 totals 14 residues. From germline, CDR1 is MNHEY and CDR2 SVGAGI. In nucleotides, the CDR3 is TGTGCCAGCAGTTACGGAGAGGGATCAGATACGCAGTATTTT. This sequence encodes CASSYGEGSDTQYF.

The rearrangement joins TRBV24-1 to TRBJ2-2; TRBD2 matches 12 bases. This CDR3 is built from 18 residues. Trimming at V came to 5 bases and at J to 4 bases, leaving 10 bases not matched to a gene. CDR1 and CDR2 from the germline V gene are KGHDR and SFDVKD. The CDR3 coding sequence is TGTGCCACCAGTGGGGCTAGCGGGAGGGCAAGGAGCACCGGGGAGCTGTTTTTT. Protein product: CATSGASGRARSTGELFF.

The gene calls are TRBV5-5 and TRBJ1-1, with D perhaps matching TRBD1 (5 bases). From germline, CDR1 is SGHKS and CDR2 YYEKEE (reference sequence). This CDR3 comprises 14 residues. Trimming pared 5 bases from V and 5 bases from J, leaving 16 bases between. This CDR3 reads CASRWGGRGTEAFF. CDR3 DNA sequence: TGTGCCAGCAGGTGGGGTGGGAGGGGAACTGAAGCTTTCTTT. Full variable domain (rest looked up from reference TRBV5-5 and TRBJ1-1): DAGVTQSPTHLIKTRGQQVTLRCSPISGHKSVSWYQQVLGQGPQFIFQYYEKEERGRGNFPDRFSARQFPNYSSELNVNALLLGDSALYLCASRWGGRGTEAFFGQGTRLTVV.

This clone occurred once. V is TRBV4-2 and J is TRBJ2-7, with TRBD2 matching over 9 bases. Germline lookup yields CDR1 LGHNA and CDR2 YNFKEQ. The CDR3 spans 16 residues. Trimming cost V 3 bases and J 5 bases; bases outside gene matches: 11. The CDR3 region has the DNA TGTGCCAGCAGCCAGACCCCCCGAGCGGGAGGCAACGAGCAGTACTTC. Translated, it gives CASSQTPRAGGNEQYF.

This clone has a single count. The chain employs TRBV28 and TRBJ1-4, with 9 bases lining up with TRBD1. J gave up 5 bases and V 3 bases, and 4 bases lay outside the gene matches. Germline V gene sequence: CDR1 MDHEN, CDR2 SYDVKM. CDR3 length: 15 amino acids. Here the CDR3 reads CASSFAGTGNEKLFF. DNA of the CDR3: TGTGCCAGCAGTTTCGCCGGGACAGGGAATGAAAAACTGTTTTTT.

The chain carries TRBV15 and TRBJ1-2, with 8 bases lining up with TRBD1. CDR1 is LNHNV, CDR2 YYDKDF, per germline (reference sequence). With V trimmed by 5 bases and J by 4 bases, 6 bases remained unmatched. There are 14 residues in the CDR3. The DNA for the CDR3 is TGTGCCACCAGCTGGGGACAGGAGGGCTATGGCTACACCTTC. Translation: CATSWGQEGYGYTF. The variable domain in full, with the rest retrieved from reference TRBV15 and TRBJ1-2, is DAMVIQNPRYQVTQFGKPVTLSCSQTLNHNVMYWYQQKSSQAPKLLFHYYDKDFNNEADTPDNFQSRRPNTSFCFLDIRSPGLGDTAMYLCATSWGQEGYGYTFGSGTRLTVV.

This clone was counted a few times. The rearrangement uses TRBV5-6 and TRBJ1-6, with TRBD1 as a possible D gene (6 bases). Trimming shortened V by 0 bases and J by 7 bases, and 11 bases separated the two germline ends. Germline CDR1 is SGHDT and CDR2 is YYEEEE. The CDR3 contains 15 residues. The CDR3 loop is CASSLVGQWNSPLHF. The CDR3 DNA sequence: TGTGCCAGCAGCTTGGTGGGACAATGGAATTCACCCCTCCACTTT.

The chain is built from TRBV30 and TRBJ2-2; possible D gene TRBD1, 5 bases. The germline V and J ends were trimmed by 3 bases and 0 bases, with 14 bases remaining between them. CDR1 and CDR2 (germline): GTSNPN, SVGIG (reference sequence). The CDR3 totals 16 residues. CDR3 nucleotide sequence: TGTGCCTGGAGGACGACAGCCGAGGCGAACACCGGGGAGCTGTTTTTT. It yields the protein CAWRTTAEANTGELFF.

This rearrangement joins TRBV19 to TRBJ2-1, with a weak D call TRBD2 (7 bases). Germline lookup yields CDR1 LNHDA and CDR2 SQIVND (reference sequence). This CDR3 is 19 amino acids long. Trimming pared 5 bases from V and 0 bases from J, leaving 23 bases between. CDR3 sequence reads: CASSPAWGRGGSSYNEQFF. CDR3 DNA: TGTGCCAGTAGTCCAGCCTGGGGGCGGGGCGGGAGCTCCTACAATGAGCAGTTCTTC.

The CDR3 DNA follows: TGTGCCAGCAGTTACTCGGGGACAGATCCTTATGGCTACACCTTC. As protein: CASSYSGTDPYGYTF. The genes are TRBV6-5 and TRBJ1-2; TRBD1 matches at 7 bases. Germline V gives CDR1 MNHEY, CDR2 SVGAGI. CDR3 length equals 15 residues. The V segment lost 0 bases and the J segment 5 bases; nucleotides outside the gene matches: 6.

This clone was recorded only once. V gene TRBV10-3 combines with J gene TRBJ2-5, with a possible D match to TRBD2 (6 bases). The CDR3 is 14 amino acids. CDR1 ENHRY and CDR2 SYGVKD come from the germline V gene. The V and J ends lost 6 bases and 1 base respectively, with 12 bases between them. CDR3 in amino acids: CAISTGSLQETQYF. The DNA for the CDR3 is TGTGCCATCAGCACCGGGAGCCTCCAAGAGACCCAGTACTTC.

This chain uses TRBV20-1 with TRBJ2-1; 7 bases map to TRBD2. The CDR3 is 11 residues long. Trimming at V came to 7 bases and at J to 10 bases, leaving 7 bases not matched to a gene. The germline gives CDR1 DFQATT, CDR2 SNEGSKA (reference sequence). The CDR3 DNA sequence: TGCAGTGTTAGGGAGGGGACCGAGCAGTTCTTC. This translates into CSVREGTEQFF.